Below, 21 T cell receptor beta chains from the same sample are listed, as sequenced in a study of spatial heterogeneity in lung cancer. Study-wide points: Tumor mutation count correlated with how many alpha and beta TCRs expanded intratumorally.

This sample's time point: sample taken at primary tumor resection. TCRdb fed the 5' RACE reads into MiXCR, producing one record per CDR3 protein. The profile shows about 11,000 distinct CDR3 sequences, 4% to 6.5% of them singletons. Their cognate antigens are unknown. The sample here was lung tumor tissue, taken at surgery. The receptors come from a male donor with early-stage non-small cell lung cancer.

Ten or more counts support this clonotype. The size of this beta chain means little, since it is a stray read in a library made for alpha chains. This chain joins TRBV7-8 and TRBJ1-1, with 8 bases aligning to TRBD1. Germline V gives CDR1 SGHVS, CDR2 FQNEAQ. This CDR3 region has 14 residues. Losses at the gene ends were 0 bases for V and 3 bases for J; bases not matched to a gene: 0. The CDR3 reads CASSLARGHTEAFF. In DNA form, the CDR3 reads TGTGCCAGCAGCTTAGCCAGGGGGCACACTGAAGCTTTCTTT.

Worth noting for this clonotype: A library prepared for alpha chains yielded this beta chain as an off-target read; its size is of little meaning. The CDR3 DNA reads TGCGCCAGCCGGGGGGAGTTCCACGAGCAGTACTTC. Residues: CASRGEFHEQYF. This chain links TRBV5-1 with TRBJ2-7; TRBD2 matches at 7 bases. Looked up from germline, CDR1 is SGHRS and CDR2 is YFSETQ. The V gene end was trimmed by 7 bases and the J gene end by 5 bases; junction bases not matched to a gene: 6. The CDR3 is 12 residues long.

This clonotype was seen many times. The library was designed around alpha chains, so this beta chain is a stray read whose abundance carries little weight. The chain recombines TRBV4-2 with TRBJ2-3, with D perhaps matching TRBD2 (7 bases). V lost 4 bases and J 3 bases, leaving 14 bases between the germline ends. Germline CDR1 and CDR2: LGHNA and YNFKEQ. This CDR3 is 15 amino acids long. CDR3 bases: TGTGCCAGCAGCCGTAGAGCGGGGACAACAGATACGCAGTATTTT. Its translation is CASSRRAGTTDTQYF.

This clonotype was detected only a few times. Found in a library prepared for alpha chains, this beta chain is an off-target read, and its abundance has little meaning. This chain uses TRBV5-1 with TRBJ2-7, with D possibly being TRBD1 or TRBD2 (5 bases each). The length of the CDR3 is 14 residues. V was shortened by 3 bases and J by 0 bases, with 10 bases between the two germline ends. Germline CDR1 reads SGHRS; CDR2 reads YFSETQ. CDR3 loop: CASSSGRISYEQYF. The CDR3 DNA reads TGCGCCAGCAGCTCGGGACGGATCTCCTACGAGCAGTACTTC. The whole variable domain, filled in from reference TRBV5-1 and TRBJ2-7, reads KAGVTQTPRYLIKTRGQQVTLSCSPISGHRSVSWYQQTPGQGLQFLFEYFSETQRNKGNFPGRFSGRQFSNSRSEMNVSTLELGDSALYLCASSSGRISYEQYFGPGTRLTVT.

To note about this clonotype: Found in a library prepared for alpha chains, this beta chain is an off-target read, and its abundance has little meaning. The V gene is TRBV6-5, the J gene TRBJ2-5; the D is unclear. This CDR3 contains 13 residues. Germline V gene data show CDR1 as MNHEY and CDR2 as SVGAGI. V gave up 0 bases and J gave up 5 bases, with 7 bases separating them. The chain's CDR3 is CASSYSRLETQYF. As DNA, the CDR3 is TGTGCCAGCAGTTACTCCCGCCTCGAGACCCAGTACTTC.

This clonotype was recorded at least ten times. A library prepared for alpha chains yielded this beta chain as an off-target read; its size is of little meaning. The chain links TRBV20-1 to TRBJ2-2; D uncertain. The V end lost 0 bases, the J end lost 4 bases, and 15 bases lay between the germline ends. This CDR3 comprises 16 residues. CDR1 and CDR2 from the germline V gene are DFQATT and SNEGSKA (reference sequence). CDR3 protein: CSARDGRVPSTGELFF. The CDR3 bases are TGCAGTGCTAGAGACGGACGGGTCCCATCCACCGGGGAGCTGTTTTTT.

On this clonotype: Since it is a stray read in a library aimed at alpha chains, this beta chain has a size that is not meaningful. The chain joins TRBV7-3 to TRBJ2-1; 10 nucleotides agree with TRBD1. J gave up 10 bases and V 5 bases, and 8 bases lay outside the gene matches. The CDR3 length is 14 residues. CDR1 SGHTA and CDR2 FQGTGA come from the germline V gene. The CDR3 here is CASSGGTGAGEQFF. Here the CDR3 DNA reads TGTGCCAGCAGCGGAGGGACAGGGGCCGGGGAGCAGTTCTTC.

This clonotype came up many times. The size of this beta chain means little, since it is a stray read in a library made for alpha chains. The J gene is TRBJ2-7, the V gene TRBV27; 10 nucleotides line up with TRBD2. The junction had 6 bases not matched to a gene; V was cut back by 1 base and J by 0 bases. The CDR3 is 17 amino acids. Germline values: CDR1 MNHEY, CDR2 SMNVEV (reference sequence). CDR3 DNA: TGTGCCAGCAGTTTATTCCCCCAGCGGGGGGGCTCCTACGAGCAGTACTTC. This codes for CASSLFPQRGGSYEQYF.

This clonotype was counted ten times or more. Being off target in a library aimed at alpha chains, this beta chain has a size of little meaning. The CDR3 region has the DNA TGTGCCAGCAGCTTCAGCCGACTAGCGGGTGTCGGAGGGACGCAGTATTTT. Translated, it gives CASSFSRLAGVGGTQYF. This chain joins TRBV7-9 and TRBJ2-3; TRBD2 aligns across 10 bases. The CDR3 covers 17 residues. V lost 3 bases to trimming and J lost 9 bases; unmatched junction nucleotides: 15. The germline V gene has CDR1 SEHNR and CDR2 FQNEAQ (reference sequence).

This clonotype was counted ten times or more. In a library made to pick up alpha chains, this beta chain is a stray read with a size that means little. Written as DNA, the CDR3 is TGTGCCAGCAGCGTAGATGGGTCACCCCTCCACTTT. Translated: CASSVDGSPLHF. This chain uses TRBV9 with TRBJ1-6; no clear D. The CDR3 has 12 residues. The V end lost 0 bases, the J end lost 10 bases, and 5 bases lay between the germline ends. Germline-derived CDR1 and CDR2 are SGDLS and YYNGEE.

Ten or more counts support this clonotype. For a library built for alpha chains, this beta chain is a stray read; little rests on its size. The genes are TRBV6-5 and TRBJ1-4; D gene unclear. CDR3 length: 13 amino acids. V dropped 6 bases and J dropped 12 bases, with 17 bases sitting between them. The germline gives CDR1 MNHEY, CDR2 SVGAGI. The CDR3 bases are TGTGCCAGCAGCTTTTATTACGGGTCGGAACTGTTTTTT. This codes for CASSFYYGSELFF.

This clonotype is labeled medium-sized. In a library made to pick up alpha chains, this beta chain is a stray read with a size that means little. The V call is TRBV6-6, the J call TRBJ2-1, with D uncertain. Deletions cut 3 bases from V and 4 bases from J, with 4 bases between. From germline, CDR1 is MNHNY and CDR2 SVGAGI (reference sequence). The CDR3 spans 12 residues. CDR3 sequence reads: CASSYNYNEQFF. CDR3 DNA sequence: TGTGCCAGCAGTTATAATTACAATGAGCAGTTCTTC.

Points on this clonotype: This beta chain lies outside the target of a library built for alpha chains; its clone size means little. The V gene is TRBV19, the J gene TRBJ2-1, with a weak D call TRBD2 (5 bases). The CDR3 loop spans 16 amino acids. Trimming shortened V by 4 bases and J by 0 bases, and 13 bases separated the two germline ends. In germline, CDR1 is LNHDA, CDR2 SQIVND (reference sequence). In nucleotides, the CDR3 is TGTGCCAGTAGTACTGGACTTTTGAGCTCCTACAATGAGCAGTTCTTC. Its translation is CASSTGLLSSYNEQFF.

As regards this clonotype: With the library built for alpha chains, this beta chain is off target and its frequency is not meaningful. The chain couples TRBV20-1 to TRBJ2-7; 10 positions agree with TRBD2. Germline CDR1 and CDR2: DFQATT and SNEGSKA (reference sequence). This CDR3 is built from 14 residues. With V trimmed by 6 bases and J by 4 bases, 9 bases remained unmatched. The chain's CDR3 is CSAHGLAANYEQYF. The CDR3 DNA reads TGCAGTGCCCATGGACTAGCGGCCAATTACGAGCAGTACTTC.

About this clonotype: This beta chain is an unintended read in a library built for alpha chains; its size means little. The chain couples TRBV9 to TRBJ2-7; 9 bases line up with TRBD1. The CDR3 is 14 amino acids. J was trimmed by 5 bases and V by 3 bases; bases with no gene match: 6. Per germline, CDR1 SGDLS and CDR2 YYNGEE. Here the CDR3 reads CASSEGQGPNEQYF. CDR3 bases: TGTGCCAGCAGCGAGGGACAGGGCCCCAACGAGCAGTACTTC.

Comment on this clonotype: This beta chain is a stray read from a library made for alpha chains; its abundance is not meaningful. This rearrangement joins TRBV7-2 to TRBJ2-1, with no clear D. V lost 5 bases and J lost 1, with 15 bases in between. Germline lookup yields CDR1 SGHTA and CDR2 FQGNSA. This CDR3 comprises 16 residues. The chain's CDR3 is CASSTRLKTSYNEQFF. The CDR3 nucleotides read TGTGCCAGCAGCACTCGCCTTAAAACTTCCTACAATGAGCAGTTCTTC. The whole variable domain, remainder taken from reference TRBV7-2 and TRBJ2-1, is GAGVSQSPSNKVTEKGKDVELRCDPISGHTALYWYRQSLGQGLEFLIYFQGNSAPDKSGLPSDRFSAERTGGSVSTLTIQRTQQEDSAVYLCASSTRLKTSYNEQFFGPGTRLTVL.

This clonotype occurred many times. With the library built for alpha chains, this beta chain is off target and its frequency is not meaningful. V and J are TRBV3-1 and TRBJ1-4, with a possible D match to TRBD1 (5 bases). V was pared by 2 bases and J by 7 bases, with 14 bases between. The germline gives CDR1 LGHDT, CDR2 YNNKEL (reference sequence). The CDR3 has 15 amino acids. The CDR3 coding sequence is TGTGCCAGCAGCCAATTTTCCGGGGGGACTGAAAAACTGTTTTTT. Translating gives CASSQFSGGTEKLFF.

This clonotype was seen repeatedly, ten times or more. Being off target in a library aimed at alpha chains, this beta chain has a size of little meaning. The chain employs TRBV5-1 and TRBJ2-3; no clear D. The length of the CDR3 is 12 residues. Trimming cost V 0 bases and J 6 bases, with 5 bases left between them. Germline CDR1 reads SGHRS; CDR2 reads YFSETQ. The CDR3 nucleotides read TGCGCCAGCAGCTTGGGCCTGGATACGCAGTATTTT. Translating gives CASSLGLDTQYF.

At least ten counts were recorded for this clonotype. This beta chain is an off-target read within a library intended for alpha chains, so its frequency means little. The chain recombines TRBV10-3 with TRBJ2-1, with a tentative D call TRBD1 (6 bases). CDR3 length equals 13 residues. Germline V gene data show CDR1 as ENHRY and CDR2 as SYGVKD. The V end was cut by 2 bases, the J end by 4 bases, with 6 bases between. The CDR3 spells CAISETGYNEQFF. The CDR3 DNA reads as TGTGCCATCAGTGAGACAGGGTACAATGAGCAGTTCTTC.

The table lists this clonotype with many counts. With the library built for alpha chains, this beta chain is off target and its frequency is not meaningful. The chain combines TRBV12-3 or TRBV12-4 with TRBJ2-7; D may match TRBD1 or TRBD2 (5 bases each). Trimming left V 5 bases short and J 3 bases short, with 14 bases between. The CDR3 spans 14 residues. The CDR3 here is CASSVRDGDYEQYF. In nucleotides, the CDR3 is TGTGCCAGCAGTGTCCGGGACGGTGACTACGAGCAGTACTTC.

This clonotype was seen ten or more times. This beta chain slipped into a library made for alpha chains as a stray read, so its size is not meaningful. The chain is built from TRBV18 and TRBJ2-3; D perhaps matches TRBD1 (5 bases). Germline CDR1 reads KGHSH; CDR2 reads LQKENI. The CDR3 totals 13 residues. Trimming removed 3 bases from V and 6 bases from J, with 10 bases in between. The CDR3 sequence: CASSPRGSDTQYF. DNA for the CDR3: TGTGCCAGCTCACCTAGGGGCTCGGATACGCAGTATTTT.